Sequencing of this T cell receptor beta chain was carried out in a study of blood T cell repertoires in COVID-19. Study-level information: Samples taken during acute and convalescent COVID-19 were collected in the United States, Italy and Spain. PBMCs, B-cell-depleted T cells, or T cells were the source of the cDNA or gDNA that made up the material.

Assay: immunoSEQ multiplex PCR; the TCRdb copy retains only in-frame clones and omits some. The table lists more than 50,000 clones, roughly 93% of them singletons. Trimming shortened V by 3 bases and J by 0 bases, and 21 bases separated the two germline ends. Germline V gene sequence: CDR1 GTSNPN, CDR2 SVGIG (reference sequence). CDR3 length equals 18 residues. The chain joins TRBV30 to TRBJ1-5; maybe TRBD1 (6 bases). The sequencing input was peripheral blood. The source of this sequence is a human donor in a cohort sampled during active COVID-19. CDR3 region: CAWRPYQTGEYSNQPQHF. The CDR3 nucleotides read TGTGCCTGGAGGCCCTACCAGACAGGAGAGTATAGCAATCAGCCCCAGCATTTT.